The clone carrying this T cell receptor beta chain has only a few counts. Antigen: not known. TCRdb called the reads again in MiXCR, with one record for every CDR3 protein. Seen here are roughly 320,000 distinct CDR3 sequences, around 9.5% observed once, and the top ten hold roughly 4.5%. This sample was included in a study of T cell repertoires in cytomegalovirus infection. Study details: Through public TCR beta signatures, both CMV infection and matching HLA type were indicated.

General study findings and limits: There were HLA-C-restricted CMV-specific TCR beta clonotypes dominating the ex vivo response. There were carriers of CMV plus the relevant HLA, and cumulative public TCR beta family frequency identified them.

Material for sequencing was PBMCs. The source of this sequence is a human donor in good health (CMV status not recorded). Some clones in this sample may be carry-over from other donors' samples.

The CDR3 DNA is TGTGCCAGTAGTATCTGGCGGGAGGCTCGCAATGAGCAGTTCTTC. Protein: CASSIWREARNEQFF. The gene calls are TRBV19 and TRBJ2-1; 8 bases are shared with TRBD2. The CDR3 sequence is 15 residues long. In germline, CDR1 is LNHDA, CDR2 SQIVND (reference sequence). The V segment lost 3 bases and the J segment 6 bases; nucleotides outside the gene matches: 7.